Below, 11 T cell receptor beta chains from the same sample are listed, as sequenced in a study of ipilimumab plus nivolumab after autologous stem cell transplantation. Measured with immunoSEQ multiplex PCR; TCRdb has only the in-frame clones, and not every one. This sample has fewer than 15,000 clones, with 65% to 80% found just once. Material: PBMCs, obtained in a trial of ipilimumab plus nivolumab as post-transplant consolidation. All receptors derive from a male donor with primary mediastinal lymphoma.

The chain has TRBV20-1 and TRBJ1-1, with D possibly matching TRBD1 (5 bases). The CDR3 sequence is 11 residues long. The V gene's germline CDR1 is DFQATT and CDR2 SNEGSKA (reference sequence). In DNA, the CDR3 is TGCAGCGTGGGAGGGGTCACTGAAGCTTTCTTT. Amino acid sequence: CSVGGVTEAFF.

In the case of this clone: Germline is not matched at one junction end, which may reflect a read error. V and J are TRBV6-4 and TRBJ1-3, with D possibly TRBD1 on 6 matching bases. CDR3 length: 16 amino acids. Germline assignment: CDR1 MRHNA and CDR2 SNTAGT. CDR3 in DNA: TGTGCCAGCAGCGACTACAGGGTTGAATCTGGAAACACCATATATTTT. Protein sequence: CASSDYRVESGNTIYF.

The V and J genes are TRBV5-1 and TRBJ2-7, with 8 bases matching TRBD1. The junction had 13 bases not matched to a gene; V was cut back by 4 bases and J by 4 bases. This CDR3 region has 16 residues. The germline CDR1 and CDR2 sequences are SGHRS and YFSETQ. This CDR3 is CASSLGGQGALYEQYF. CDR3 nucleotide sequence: TGCGCCAGCAGCCTGGGGGGCCAGGGGGCGCTTTACGAGCAGTACTTC.

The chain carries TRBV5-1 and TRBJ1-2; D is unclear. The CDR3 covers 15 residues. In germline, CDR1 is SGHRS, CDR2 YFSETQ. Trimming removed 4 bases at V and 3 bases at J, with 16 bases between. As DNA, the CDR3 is TGCGCCAGCAGCCGATCCGCGGTAGTTGACTATGGCTACACCTTC. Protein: CASSRSAVVDYGYTF.

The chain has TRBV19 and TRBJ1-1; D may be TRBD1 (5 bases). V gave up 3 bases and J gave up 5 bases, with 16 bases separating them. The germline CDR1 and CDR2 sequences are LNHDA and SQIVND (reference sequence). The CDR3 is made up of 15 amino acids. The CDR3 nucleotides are TGTGCCAGTAGTATCTTTGAGGGGATGGATACTGAAGCTTTCTTT. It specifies CASSIFEGMDTEAFF.

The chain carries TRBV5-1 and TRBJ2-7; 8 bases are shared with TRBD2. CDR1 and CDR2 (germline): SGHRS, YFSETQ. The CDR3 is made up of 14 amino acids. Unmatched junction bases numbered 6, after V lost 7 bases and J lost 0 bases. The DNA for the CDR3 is TGCGCCAGCCTCGGGAGGGGGTCCTCCTACGAGCAGTACTTC. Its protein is CASLGRGSSYEQYF. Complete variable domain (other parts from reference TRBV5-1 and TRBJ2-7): KAGVTQTPRYLIKTRGQQVTLSCSPISGHRSVSWYQQTPGQGLQFLFEYFSETQRNKGNFPGRFSGRQFSNSRSEMNVSTLELGDSALYLCASLGRGSSYEQYFGPGTRLTVT.

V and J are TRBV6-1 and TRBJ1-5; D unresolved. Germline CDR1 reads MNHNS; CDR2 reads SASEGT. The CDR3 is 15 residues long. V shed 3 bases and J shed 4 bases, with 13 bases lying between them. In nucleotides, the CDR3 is TGTGCCAGCAGTGAGCTAGTGACAACAAATCAGCCCCAGCATTTT. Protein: CASSELVTTNQPQHF.

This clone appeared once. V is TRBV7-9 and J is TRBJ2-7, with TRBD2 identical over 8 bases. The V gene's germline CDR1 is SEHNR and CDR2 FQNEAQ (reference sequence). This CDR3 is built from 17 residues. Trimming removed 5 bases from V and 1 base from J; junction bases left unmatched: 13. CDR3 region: CASSTARLAGQSYEQYF. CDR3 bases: TGTGCCAGCAGCACGGCCAGGCTAGCGGGCCAATCCTACGAGCAGTACTTC.

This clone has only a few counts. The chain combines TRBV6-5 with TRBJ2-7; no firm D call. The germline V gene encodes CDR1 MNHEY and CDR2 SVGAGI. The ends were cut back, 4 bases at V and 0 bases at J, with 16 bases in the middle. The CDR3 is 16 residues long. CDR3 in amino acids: CASSSTQQSSSYEQYF. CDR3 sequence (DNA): TGTGCCAGCAGTTCCACTCAACAGTCGAGCTCCTACGAGCAGTACTTC.

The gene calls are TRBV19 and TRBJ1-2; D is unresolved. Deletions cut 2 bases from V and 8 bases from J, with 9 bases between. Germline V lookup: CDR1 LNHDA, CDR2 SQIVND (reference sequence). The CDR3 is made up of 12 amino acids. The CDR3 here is CASSIPAGGYTF. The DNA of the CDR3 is TGTGCCAGTAGTATACCGGCTGGGGGCTACACCTTC. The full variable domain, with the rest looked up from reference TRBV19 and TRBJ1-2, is DGGITQSPKYLFRKEGQNVTLSCEQNLNHDAMYWYRQDPGQGLRLIYYSQIVNDFQKGDIAEGYSVSREKKESFPLTVTSAQKNPTAFYLCASSIPAGGYTFGSGTRLTVV.

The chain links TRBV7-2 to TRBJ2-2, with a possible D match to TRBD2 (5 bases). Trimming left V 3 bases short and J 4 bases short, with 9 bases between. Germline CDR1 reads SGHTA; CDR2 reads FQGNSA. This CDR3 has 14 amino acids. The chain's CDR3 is CASSLVGGTGELFF. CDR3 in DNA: TGTGCCAGCAGCTTGGTTGGAGGCACCGGGGAGCTGTTTTTT.